This entry is about one T cell receptor (beta chain). Its antigen is as yet unknown. This sample is drawn from a study of a mutant IDH1 vaccine in newly diagnosed glioma. Study as a whole: Once 4-6 weeks had passed after radiotherapy alone, vaccination started, or it started with temozolomide cycles. Patients arrived already treated with radiotherapy, temozolomide, or both, most having had both.

Time point given: week 35, safety follow-up. Vaccination used 300 ug of mutant IDH1 20-mer peptide per dose, with topical imiquimod. At weeks 1, 3, 5, 7, 11, 15, 19 and 23, patients received a vaccination, eight in all. Donors harbored newly found WHO grade 3 or 4 IDH1-mutant, ATRX-lost astrocytomas. Profiling relied on immunoSEQ multiplex PCR, and the TCRdb table lists in-frame clones only, not all of them. The data hold about 46,000 clones, with 80% to 95% observed a single time. The CDR3 consists of 14 residues. The germline CDR1 and CDR2 sequences are WSHSY and SAAADI. Here the sequenced sample was PBMCs, taken from a glioma patient whose treatment included an IDH1 peptide vaccine. This chain connects TRBV10-2 to TRBJ2-5; TRBD2 is a possible D gene (6 bases). The DNA end is a closer match to TRBJ2-7, so the J assignment may be wrong. The receptor was isolated from a man over 45 with glioma. CDR3 protein: CASSETRGSYEQYF. CDR3 bases: TGCGCCAGCAGCGAGACTAGGGGATCCTACGAGCAGTACTTC.